The 11 T cell receptor beta chains given below trace back to one sample, sequenced in a study of identical twins (dated by TCRdb to the mid-2010s). Receptors were amplified or captured by 5' RACE. For sequencing, an Illumina HiSeq 2000 was employed. TCRdb trimmed public reads at Q25 via fastp, called clones via MiXCR and kept in-frame beta chains. CDR3 protein duplicates are merged, each entry listing the most common genes and DNA. In all, the sample holds a few hundred thousand distinct CDR3 sequences, and just under 9.5% of those were seen once. Jointly, the top ten make up about 7.1% of the sample. The same sample was also used in a study of yellow fever vaccine responses in identical twins.

The sequenced material came from CD8+ T cells sorted from blood. The receptors originated from a woman between 18 and 29 years old in good health.

The table lists this clonotype with a few counts. The gene calls are TRBV11-2 and TRBJ1-1; D not resolved. The CDR3 is made up of 13 amino acids. Looked up from germline, CDR1 is SGHAT and CDR2 is FQNNGV. V was clipped by 0 bases and J by 13 bases, with 15 bases between them. This CDR3 reads CASSLDLTHTVFF. The DNA of the CDR3 is TGTGCCAGCAGCTTAGATCTCACCCACACCGTTTTCTTT.

Many counts were recorded for this clonotype. The chain has TRBV6-2 or TRBV6-3 and TRBJ1-4; D call uncertain. The germline V and J ends were trimmed by 6 bases and 3 bases, with 8 bases remaining between them. CDR1 MNHEY and CDR2 SVGEGT come from the germline V gene. The CDR3 runs to 13 residues. In nucleotides, the CDR3 is TGTGCCAGCAGGCGCCCGCCTAATGAAAAACTGTTTTTT. Amino acids: CASRRPPNEKLFF.

This clonotype has at least ten counts. The chain couples TRBV29-1 to TRBJ2-5; D is perhaps TRBD1 (6 bases). V was pared by 3 bases and J by 1 base, with 12 bases between. Germline CDR1 reads SQVTM; CDR2 reads ANQGSEA. There are 14 residues in the CDR3. CDR3 bases: TGCAGCGTTGATGAAACAGGGCCCCAAGAGACCCAGTACTTC. It encodes CSVDETGPQETQYF.

The sample holds a few counts of this clonotype. The genes are TRBV3-1 and TRBJ2-1; 15 bases map to TRBD2. The length of the CDR3 is 19 residues. V dropped 4 bases and J dropped 7; count of bases not matched to a gene: 14. Per the germline V gene, CDR1 is LGHDT and CDR2 is YNNKEL (reference sequence). CDR3 loop: CASSLESGLAGGHENEQFF. DNA for the CDR3: TGTGCCAGCAGCCTCGAATCAGGACTAGCGGGGGGGCACGAAAATGAGCAGTTCTTC.

This chain uses TRBV25-1 with TRBJ1-2; the D is unclear. V gave up 6 bases and J gave up 7 bases, with 9 bases separating them. CDR1 and CDR2 from the germline V gene are MGHDK and SYGVNS. The CDR3 sequence is 11 residues long. CDR3 sequence reads: CASRGGFGYTF. The DNA for the CDR3 is TGTGCCAGCAGGGGAGGGTTTGGCTACACCTTC.

The chain uses TRBV27 and TRBJ2-2; D possibly corresponds to TRBD1 (8 bases). Per the germline V gene, CDR1 is MNHEY and CDR2 is SMNVEV (reference sequence). V was cut by 5 bases and J by 6 bases, with 13 bases left in between. This CDR3 contains 14 residues. CDR3 amino acids: CASSITGGAGELFF. In DNA, the CDR3 is TGTGCCAGCAGTATCACAGGGGGGGCCGGGGAGCTGTTTTTT.

This clonotype was counted at least ten times. This chain joins TRBV29-1 and TRBJ2-7; 10 bases align to TRBD2. Trimming at V came to 5 bases and at J to 6 bases, leaving 4 bases not matched to a gene. The CDR3 spans 12 residues. CDR1 and CDR2 (germline): SQVTM, ANQGSEA. CDR3 in DNA: TGCAGCGTTAGAGCGGGAGGGTTCGAGCAGTACTTC. Its protein product is CSVRAGGFEQYF.

This clonotype occurred a few times. The chain has TRBV11-2 and TRBJ1-1; D is unresolved. The germline V gene encodes CDR1 SGHAT and CDR2 FQNNGV. The CDR3 consists of 12 residues. Trimming removed 0 bases at V and 10 bases at J, with 9 bases between. DNA for the CDR3: TGTGCCAGCAGCTTAGAAGGAAGGGTAGCTTTCTTT. Protein: CASSLEGRVAFF.

This clonotype has only a few counts. The rearrangement links TRBV20-1 to TRBJ2-3, with TRBD1 as a possible D gene (6 bases). The CDR3 totals 11 residues. Germline-derived CDR1 and CDR2 are DFQATT and SNEGSKA (reference sequence). Trimming shortened V by 6 bases and J by 5 bases, and 9 bases separated the two germline ends. CDR3 nucleotides: TGCAGTGCAAAACAGGGAGATACGCAGTATTTT. It encodes CSAKQGDTQYF.

This clonotype was seen only a few times. The chain has TRBV7-6 and TRBJ2-2, with 7 positions matching TRBD1. Germline CDR1 reads SGHVS; CDR2 reads FNYEAQ. Trimming cost V 1 base and J 4 bases; bases outside gene matches: 6. CDR3 length: 16 amino acids. In nucleotides, the CDR3 is TGTGCCAGCAGCTTAGGCACAACAGGGGCCACCGGGGAGCTGTTTTTT. Translation: CASSLGTTGATGELFF.

The chain is built from TRBV6-2 or TRBV6-3 and TRBJ2-5, with D perhaps matching TRBD1 (7 bases). The CDR3 length is 18 residues. Trimming pared 0 bases from V and 3 bases from J, leaving 20 bases between. Germline loops: CDR1 MNHEY, CDR2 SVGEGT. CDR3 bases: TGTGCCAGCAGTTACTCGAAGGAGGGGGCGAGTATTAAAGAGACCCAGTACTTC. Protein: CASSYSKEGASIKETQYF.